Below, 8 T cell receptor beta chains from the same sample are listed, as sequenced in a study of early T cells in non-severe SARS-CoV-2 infection. TCRdb redid the calling of the 5' RACE reads with MiXCR, one entry per CDR3 protein. The repertoire has roughly 99,000 distinct CDR3 sequences, 10% to 15% of them found once; the top ten carry roughly 4.5%. Sequenced material: whole blood, taken at baseline. These receptors were taken from an adult who was a healthcare worker with PCR-confirmed SARS-CoV-2 infection or an uninfected control (not recorded which).

This clonotype has a count of ten or more. V usage is TRBV20-1 and J usage is TRBJ2-3, with a possible D match to TRBD2 (6 bases). Germline V gene lookup returns CDR1 DFQATT and CDR2 SNEGSKA (reference sequence). The CDR3 is 12 residues long. The ends were cut back, 6 bases at V and 3 bases at J, with 10 bases in the middle. CDR3 protein: CSATRGTDTQYF. CDR3 DNA: TGCAGTGCAACCCGGGGGACAGATACGCAGTATTTT.

This clonotype was counted many times. The rearrangement uses TRBV12-5 and TRBJ2-5, with 9 positions matching TRBD2. V shed 1 base and J 2 bases; nucleotides not matched to a gene: 5. The CDR3 covers 16 residues. In germline, CDR1 is LGHNT, CDR2 FRNRAP. The CDR3 DNA reads as TGTGCTAGTGGTTTGGGGGTTAGCGGGAGTCAAGAGACCCAGTACTTC. It codes for CASGLGVSGSQETQYF.

This clonotype appeared a few times. The chain recombines TRBV11-2 with TRBJ1-4; 7 bases are a match to TRBD1. The V segment lost 5 bases and the J segment 5 bases; nucleotides outside the gene matches: 5. Germline values: CDR1 SGHAT, CDR2 FQNNGV. The CDR3 runs to 14 residues. The CDR3 is CASSRTGRNEKLFF. CDR3 DNA sequence: TGTGCCAGCAGCAGGACAGGACGGAATGAAAAACTGTTTTTT.

This clonotype was counted at least ten times. This chain uses TRBV7-9 with TRBJ1-2, with 7 bases identical to TRBD1. From germline, CDR1 is SEHNR and CDR2 FQNEAQ (reference sequence). V dropped 6 bases and J dropped 6; count of bases not matched to a gene: 7. The length of the CDR3 is 13 residues. CDR3 coding DNA: TGTGCCAGCAGAGTCGACAGGGCTGATGGCTACACCTTC. As protein: CASRVDRADGYTF.

This clonotype has ten or more counts. The J gene is TRBJ1-5, the V gene TRBV7-6; the D is unclear. The CDR3 totals 13 residues. V dropped 2 bases and J dropped 8 bases, with 10 bases sitting between them. The V gene's germline CDR1 is SGHVS and CDR2 FNYEAQ. CDR3 DNA sequence: TGTGCCAGCAGCTTAAGCATCGAGAAGCCCCAGCATTTT. Amino acids: CASSLSIEKPQHF.

This clonotype was seen more than once but under ten times. The chain has TRBV5-4 and TRBJ2-1; 13 bases line up with TRBD2. CDR3 length: 15 amino acids. Unmatched junction bases numbered 11, after V lost 9 bases and J lost 8 bases. Germline V gives CDR1 SGHNT, CDR2 YYREEE (reference sequence). CDR3 sequence: CAINLGLAGNDEQFF. As DNA, the CDR3 is TGTGCCATCAACCTGGGACTAGCGGGAAACGATGAGCAGTTCTTC.

The J gene is TRBJ1-1, the V gene TRBV11-2; D is possibly TRBD1 (6 bases). The CDR3 contains 12 residues. Trimming pared 5 bases from V and 6 bases from J, leaving 10 bases between. From germline, CDR1 is SGHAT and CDR2 FQNNGV. CDR3 region: CASSVGGSEAFF. The CDR3 nucleotides are TGTGCCAGCAGCGTCGGGGGCTCTGAAGCTTTCTTT. Full variable domain (outside the CDR3, taken from reference TRBV11-2 and TRBJ1-1): EAGVAQSPRYKIIEKRQSVAFWCNPISGHATLYWYQQILGQGPKLLIQFQNNGVVDDSQLPKDRFSAERLKGVDSTLKIQPAKLEDSAVYLCASSVGGSEAFFGQGTRLTVV.

The chain links TRBV5-1 to TRBJ2-4; 13 nucleotides match TRBD2. Unmatched junction bases numbered 4, after V lost 1 base and J lost 0 bases. Germline CDR1 and CDR2: SGHRS and YFSETQ. The CDR3 runs 18 residues. The CDR3 DNA reads as TGCGCCAGCAGCTTGACTAGCGGGAGGGCGATAGCCAAAAACATTCAGTACTTC. Translating it yields CASSLTSGRAIAKNIQYF.